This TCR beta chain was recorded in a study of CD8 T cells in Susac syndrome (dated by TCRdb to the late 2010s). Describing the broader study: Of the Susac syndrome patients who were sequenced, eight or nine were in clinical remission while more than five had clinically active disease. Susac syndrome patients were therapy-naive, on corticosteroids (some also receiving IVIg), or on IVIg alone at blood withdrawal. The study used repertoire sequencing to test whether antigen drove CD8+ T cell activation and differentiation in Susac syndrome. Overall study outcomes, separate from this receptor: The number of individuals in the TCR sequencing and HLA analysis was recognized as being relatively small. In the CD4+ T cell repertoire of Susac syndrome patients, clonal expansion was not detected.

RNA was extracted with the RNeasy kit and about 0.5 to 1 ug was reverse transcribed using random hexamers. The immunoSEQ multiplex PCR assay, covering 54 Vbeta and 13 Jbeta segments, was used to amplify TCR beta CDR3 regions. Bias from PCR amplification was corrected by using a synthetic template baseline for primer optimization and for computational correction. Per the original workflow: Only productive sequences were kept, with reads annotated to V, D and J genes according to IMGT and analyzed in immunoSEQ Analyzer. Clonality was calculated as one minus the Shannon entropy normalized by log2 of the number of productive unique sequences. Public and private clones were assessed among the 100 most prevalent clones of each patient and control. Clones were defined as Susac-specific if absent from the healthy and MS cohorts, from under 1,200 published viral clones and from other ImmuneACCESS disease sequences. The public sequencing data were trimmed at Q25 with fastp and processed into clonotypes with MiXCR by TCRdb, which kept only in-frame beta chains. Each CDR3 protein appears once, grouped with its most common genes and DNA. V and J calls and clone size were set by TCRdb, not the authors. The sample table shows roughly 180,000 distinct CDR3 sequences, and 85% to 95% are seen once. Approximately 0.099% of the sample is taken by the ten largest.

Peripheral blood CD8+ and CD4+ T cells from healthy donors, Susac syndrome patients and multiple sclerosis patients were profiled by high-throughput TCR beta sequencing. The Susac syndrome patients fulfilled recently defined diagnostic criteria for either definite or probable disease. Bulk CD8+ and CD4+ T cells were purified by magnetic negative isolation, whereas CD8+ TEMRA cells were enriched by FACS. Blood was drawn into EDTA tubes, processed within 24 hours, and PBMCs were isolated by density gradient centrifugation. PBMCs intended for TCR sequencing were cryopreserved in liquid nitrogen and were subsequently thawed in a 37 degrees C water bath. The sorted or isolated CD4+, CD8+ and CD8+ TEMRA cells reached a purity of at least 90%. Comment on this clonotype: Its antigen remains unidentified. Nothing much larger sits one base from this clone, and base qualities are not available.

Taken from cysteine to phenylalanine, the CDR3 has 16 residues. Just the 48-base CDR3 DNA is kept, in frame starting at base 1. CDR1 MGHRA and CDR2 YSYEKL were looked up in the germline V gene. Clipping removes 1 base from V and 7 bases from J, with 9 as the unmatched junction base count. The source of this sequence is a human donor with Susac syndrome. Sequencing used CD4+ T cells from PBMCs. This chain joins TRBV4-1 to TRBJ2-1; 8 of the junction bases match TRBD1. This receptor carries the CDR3 CASSQVWTGPMNEQFF. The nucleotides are TGCGCCAGCAGCCAAGTATGGACAGGGCCTATGAATGAGCAGTTCTTC.